This TCR beta chain was sequenced during a study of molecular identifiers for immune sequencing clone quantification. There are 16 residues in the CDR3. Germline V lookup: CDR1 SGHVS, CDR2 FNYEAQ. TCRdb fed the PCR reads into MiXCR, producing one record per CDR3 protein. The table has roughly 55,000 distinct CDR3 sequences, roughly a third seen once. Notes on this clonotype: A much larger clonotype is one base distant, so this may be a read error.

V usage is TRBV7-6 and J usage is TRBJ1-4; D not resolved. The source material was naive CD8+ T cells from blood, with Jurkat cell RNA spiked in. Subset in this sample: FACS-sorted CD8+CD4-CCR7+CD45RA+ naive T cells. This TCR was sampled from a human donor in good health. Some libraries in this study had Jurkat cell RNA spiked in. The CDR3 protein is CASSLGITTTNEKLLF. The DNA of the CDR3 is TGTGCCAGCAGCTTAGGTATCACAACAACTAATGAAAAACTGTTATTT.